This T cell receptor (beta chain) derives from a study of cytomegalovirus exposure and HLA in healthy donors. The CDR3 length is 14 residues. CDR1 and CDR2 (germline): SGHRS, YFSETQ. With 2 bases removed from V and 2 bases from J, the gap between germline ends came to 10 bases. The assay was immunoSEQ multiplex PCR, and TCRdb's table has in-frame clones only and misses some. The sample includes under 200,000 clones, roughly 89% of them seen just once. The donors were part of the validation cohort of roughly 110 subjects. That cohort was separate from the first cohort, which comprised fewer than 800 subjects.

The sequenced material came from PBMCs. V is TRBV5-1 and J is TRBJ2-5; a weak D match, TRBD1 (5 bases). The receptor was isolated from a woman aged 18-29 years in good health and CMV-seropositive. CDR3 amino acids: CASSLDSNQETQYF. CDR3 in DNA: TGCGCCAGCAGCTTAGACAGTAATCAAGAGACCCAGTACTTC.